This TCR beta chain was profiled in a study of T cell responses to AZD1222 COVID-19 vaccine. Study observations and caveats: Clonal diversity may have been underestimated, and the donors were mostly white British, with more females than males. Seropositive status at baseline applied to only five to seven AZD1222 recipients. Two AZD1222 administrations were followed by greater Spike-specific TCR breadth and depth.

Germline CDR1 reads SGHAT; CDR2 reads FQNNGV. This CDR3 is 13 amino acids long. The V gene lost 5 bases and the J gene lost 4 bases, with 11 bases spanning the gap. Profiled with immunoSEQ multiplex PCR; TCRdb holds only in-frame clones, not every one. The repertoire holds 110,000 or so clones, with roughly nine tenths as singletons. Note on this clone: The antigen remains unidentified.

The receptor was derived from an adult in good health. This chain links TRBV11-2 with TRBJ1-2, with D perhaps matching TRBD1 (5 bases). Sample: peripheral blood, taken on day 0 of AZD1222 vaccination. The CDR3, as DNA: TGTGCCAGCAGCGTGCCGGGGACCTATGGCTACACCTTC. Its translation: CASSVPGTYGYTF.